A selection of T cell receptor beta chains follows, all from one sample in a study of T-cell reconstitution after alpha-beta-depleted transplantation in children. TCRdb passed the PCR reads through MiXCR, listing each CDR3 protein once. The table lists approximately 130,000 distinct CDR3 sequences, roughly 10% of them singletons. The specimen was PBMCs, mostly from graft donor cells, collected 180 days after TCRalphabeta/CD19-depleted stem cell transplant. These TCRs come from a girl less than two years old who had a stem cell transplant for combined immunodeficiency, so the T cells may come from the graft donor. Both conserved end residues are part of each CDR3. A D gene is named only where the DNA matches it firmly. Clone size is shown for a subset of rows, as once, few, many or a class of expanded clone.

V	D	size	J	CDR3	DNA
TRBV4-2	.	.	TRBJ2-4	CASSQDMRGRQLAKNIQYF	TGTGCCAGCAGCCAAGATATGAGGGGCCGGCAACTAGCCAAAAACATTCAGTACTTC
TRBV20-1	TRBD1	few	TRBJ1-1	CSARQGRFKEAFF	TGCAGTGCCCGACAGGGTCGTTTTAAAGAGGCTTTCTTT
TRBV12-3/TRBV12-4	TRBD1	few	TRBJ2-4	CASSLPSGQLGNIQYF	TGTGCCAGCAGTTTACCCTCGGGACAGTTGGGAAACATTCAGTACTTC
TRBV24-1	TRBD2	many	TRBJ2-3	CATSDPGTSGGTDTQYF	TGTGCCACCAGTGACCCCGGGACTAGCGGGGGCACAGATACGCAGTATTTT
TRBV29-1	.	.	TRBJ2-5	CSVDRVQETQYF	TGCAGCGTTGACAGGGTCCAAGAGACCCAGTACTTC
TRBV18	.	many	TRBJ2-1	CASSPPVIRDQYDEQFF	TGTGCCAGCTCACCACCGGTTATTCGGGACCAATACGATGAGCAGTTCTTC
TRBV20-1	TRBD2	many	TRBJ2-7	CSARAPGREGNPYEQYF	TGCAGTGCTAGAGCCCCAGGGAGGGAAGGCAATCCCTACGAGCAGTACTTC
TRBV12-3/TRBV12-4	TRBD1	.	TRBJ2-5	CASSGDRGQETQYF	TGTGCCAGCAGCGGGGACAGGGGCCAAGAGACCCAGTACTTC
TRBV2	TRBD1	.	TRBJ2-7	CASRQGQNLYEQYF	TGTGCCAGCAGGCAGGGACAGAACCTCTACGAGCAGTACTTC
TRBV6-5	.	.	TRBJ1-3	CASSYLIGSSGNTIYF	TGTGCCAGCAGTTATCTGATAGGGAGCTCTGGAAACACCATATATTTT
TRBV12-3/TRBV12-4	.	.	TRBJ2-7	CASSLARDHYEQYF	TGTGCCAGCAGTTTAGCGCGGGACCACTACGAGCAGTACTTC
TRBV9	TRBD1	.	TRBJ1-2	CASSVWDRGSVDGYTF	TGTGCCAGCAGCGTATGGGACAGGGGATCTGTGGATGGCTACACCTTC
TRBV27	.	few	TRBJ2-5	CAAGSVETQYF	TGTGCCGCCGGGTCCGTAGAGACCCAGTACTTC
TRBV12-3/TRBV12-4	.	.	TRBJ2-7	CASSSDSSWGEQYF	TGTGCCAGCAGCTCCGACAGTTCATGGGGCGAGCAGTACTTC
TRBV20-1	.	few	TRBJ2-1	CSARATGSLSYNEQFF	TGCAGTGCCCGAGCAACAGGGTCCCTGTCCTACAATGAGCAGTTCTTC
TRBV5-1	TRBD1	few	TRBJ2-7	CASSLKRDRVVYEQYF	TGCGCCAGCAGCTTGAAACGGGACAGGGTAGTCTACGAGCAGTACTTC
TRBV27	.	few	TRBJ2-7	CASSLGIYYEQYF	TGTGCCAGCAGTTTAGGGATTTACTACGAGCAGTACTTC
TRBV29-1	TRBD2	.	TRBJ2-2	CSFTSGRAANTGELFF	TGCAGCTTCACTAGCGGGAGGGCCGCGAACACCGGGGAGCTGTTTTTT
TRBV10-3	.	few	TRBJ2-7	CATRSGDSYEQYF	TGTGCTACTAGGTCAGGTGATTCCTACGAGCAGTACTTC
TRBV10-3	.	few	TRBJ1-5	CAISEFAKNQPQHF	TGTGCCATCAGTGAGTTTGCGAAGAATCAGCCCCAGCATTTT
TRBV18	TRBD2	few	TRBJ2-5	CASSPPEGGAGWETQYF	TGTGCCAGCTCACCACCCGAGGGAGGGGCAGGATGGGAGACCCAGTACTTC
TRBV5-5	TRBD2	few	TRBJ2-3	CASSFRLAGEVDTQYF	TGTGCCAGCAGCTTCCGACTAGCGGGAGAGGTAGATACGCAGTATTTT
TRBV5-6	.	few	TRBJ1-6	CASSGTGGWSPLHF	TGTGCCAGCAGCGGGACCGGGGGATGGTCACCCCTCCACTTT
TRBV5-6	TRBD1	.	TRBJ1-6	CASSLQGAGSSYNSPLHF	TGTGCCAGCAGCTTACAGGGGGCGGGTAGCTCCTATAATTCACCCCTCCACTTT
TRBV5-1	.	.	TRBJ1-2	CASSDSPRSNYGYTF	TGCGCCAGCAGCGATTCCCCAAGGTCCAACTATGGCTACACCTTC
TRBV15	.	.	TRBJ2-1	CATSILPGNEQFF	TGTGCCACCAGCATACTCCCGGGCAATGAGCAGTTCTTC
TRBV7-8	.	few	TRBJ2-5	CASSQTRYQETQYF	TGTGCCAGCAGCCAGACTCGTTACCAAGAGACCCAGTACTTC
TRBV3-1	.	.	TRBJ1-6	CASSQLSAAGNSPLHF	TGTGCCAGCAGCCAACTTTCTGCAGCGGGGAATTCACCCCTCCACTTT
TRBV20-1	.	.	TRBJ1-2	CSARAFDGGGYTF	TGCAGTGCTAGAGCATTCGACGGCGGTGGCTACACCTTC
TRBV6-2/TRBV6-3	.	few	TRBJ2-1	CASSYSLVRRYNEQFF	TGTGCCAGCAGTTACTCCCTGGTGCGCCGTTACAATGAGCAGTTCTTC
TRBV10-3	TRBD1	.	TRBJ2-7	CAISYRGFAYEQYF	TGTGCCATCAGTTACAGGGGATTCGCCTACGAGCAGTACTTC
TRBV10-3	.	few	TRBJ2-7	CAIKGNSYEQYF	TGTGCCATCAAGGGCAACTCCTACGAGCAGTACTTC
TRBV27	.	few	TRBJ1-1	CASSPAWGQATEAFF	TGTGCCAGCAGTCCAGCCTGGGGCCAGGCCACTGAAGCTTTCTTT
TRBV4-3	.	.	TRBJ2-1	CASSQDQVTRGINEQFF	TGCGCCAGCAGCCAAGATCAGGTGACGAGGGGCATCAATGAGCAGTTCTTC
TRBV12-3/TRBV12-4	.	many	TRBJ1-1	CASSLFSGYTEAFF	TGTGCCAGCAGTTTATTTTCAGGGTACACTGAAGCTTTCTTT
TRBV6-1	TRBD1	few	TRBJ2-7	CASCRTGTALYEQYF	TGTGCCAGCTGTCGTACCGGGACAGCTCTCTACGAGCAGTACTTC
TRBV11-1	.	many	TRBJ2-2	CASSLEGSDTGELFF	TGTGCCAGCAGCTTAGAGGGGTCCGACACCGGGGAGCTGTTTTTT